These 25 T cell receptor beta chains were all obtained from the same sample, sequenced in a study of blood T cell repertoires in COVID-19. Sequencing used immunoSEQ multiplex PCR; TCRdb keeps in-frame clones, though not all of them. This sample yields about 190,000 clones, of which roughly 73% are seen a single time; under 3.5% belongs to the top ten. The sequencing sample was made of peripheral blood. These receptors were obtained from a woman older than 75 with active or convalescent COVID-19.

This clone was counted a single time. The chain employs TRBV28 and TRBJ2-1; 7 bases are a match to TRBD1. V gave up 5 bases and J gave up 6 bases; unmatched junction bases: 7. This CDR3 comprises 14 residues. From germline, CDR1 is MDHEN and CDR2 SYDVKM. In nucleotides, the CDR3 is TGTGCCAGCAGTCAGGGAACAGGGGTCAATGAGCAGTTCTTC. Residues: CASSQGTGVNEQFF.

This clone was counted between two and nine times. This chain connects TRBV7-3 to TRBJ1-1; TRBD1 agrees at 7 bases. The V segment lost 4 bases and the J segment 7 bases; nucleotides outside the gene matches: 6. The CDR3 sequence is 13 residues long. Germline CDR1 and CDR2: SGHTA and FQGTGA. In DNA form, the CDR3 reads TGTGCCAGCAGCTCAAGACAGGGCGGTGAAGCTTTCTTT. This sequence encodes CASSSRQGGEAFF.

The V gene is TRBV2, the J gene TRBJ2-3; 9 bases map to TRBD1. The trim removed 6 bases at V and 4 bases at J, leaving 5 bases unmatched. Germline lookup yields CDR1 SNHLY and CDR2 FYNNEI. This CDR3 has 14 amino acids. The CDR3 sequence is CASRRDRDADTQYF. For the CDR3, the DNA is TGTGCCAGCAGGCGGGACAGGGACGCAGATACGCAGTATTTT. Supplemented by reference TRBV2 and TRBJ2-3, the full variable domain reads EPEVTQTPSHQVTQMGQEVILRCVPISNHLYFYWYRQILGQKVEFLVSFYNNEISEKSEIFDDQFSVERPDGSNFTLKIRSTKLEDSAMYFCASRRDRDADTQYFGPGTRLTVL.

This chain connects TRBV20-1 to TRBJ2-7; no clear D gene. The V end lost 3 bases, the J end lost 4 bases, and 7 bases lay between the germline ends. This CDR3 is built from 11 residues. Germline V lookup: CDR1 DFQATT, CDR2 SNEGSKA (reference sequence). The CDR3 loop reads CSASQAYEQYF. In DNA, the CDR3 is TGCAGTGCTAGCCAGGCGTACGAGCAGTACTTC.

The chain combines TRBV5-1 with TRBJ2-3, with a weak D call TRBD1 (5 bases). Germline assignment: CDR1 SGHRS and CDR2 YFSETQ. CDR3 length: 14 residues. Trimming took off 4 bases at V and 6 bases at J, with 15 bases between the two ends. The CDR3 DNA follows: TGCGCCAGCAGCGATCGGCAGGGTGGTGATACGCAGTATTTT. This gives the protein CASSDRQGGDTQYF.

CDR3 DNA: TGTGCCAGCTCAGGGGGTTGGGAACGTGGCTACACCTTC. It is translated as CASSGGWERGYTF. V usage is TRBV2 and J usage is TRBJ1-2; 7 bases are a match to TRBD1. Germline CDR1 reads SNHLY; CDR2 reads FYNNEI. The CDR3 has 13 amino acids. Trimming cost V 8 bases and J 7 bases; bases outside gene matches: 10. Filled out from reference TRBV2 and TRBJ1-2, the complete variable domain reads EPEVTQTPSHQVTQMGQEVILRCVPISNHLYFYWYRQILGQKVEFLVSFYNNEISEKSEIFDDQFSVERPDGSNFTLKIRSTKLEDSAMYFCASSGGWERGYTFGSGTRLTVV.

The chain combines TRBV7-9 with TRBJ2-2, with 8 bases identical to TRBD2. The CDR3 runs 15 residues. Per germline, CDR1 SEHNR and CDR2 FQNEAQ (reference sequence). V gave up 3 bases and J gave up 4 bases; unmatched junction bases: 4. CDR3 residues: CASSFSGGRTGELFF. The CDR3 nucleotides read TGTGCCAGCAGCTTCTCGGGGGGGCGCACCGGGGAGCTGTTTTTT.

The chain links TRBV28 to TRBJ2-3; 7 bases line up with TRBD1. The CDR3 is 15 residues long. Germline lookup yields CDR1 MDHEN and CDR2 SYDVKM. V shed 7 bases, J shed 2 bases, and the junction held 9 bases outside the gene matches. The CDR3 sequence: CASTMTGSITDTQYF. In DNA form, the CDR3 reads TGTGCCAGCACGATGACAGGGAGCATCACAGATACGCAGTATTTT.

The chain combines TRBV7-9 with TRBJ2-1; D is possibly TRBD1 (5 bases). Between the trimmed V and J ends, which lost 1 base and 1 base, there was a span of 11 bases. This CDR3 comprises 16 residues. The germline V gene has CDR1 SEHNR and CDR2 FQNEAQ (reference sequence). The CDR3 coding sequence is TGTGCCAGCAGCTTAGTTGGGCAGGGATCCTACAATGAGCAGTTCTTC. Amino acids: CASSLVGQGSYNEQFF. Based on the CDR3 plus reference TRBV7-9 and TRBJ2-1, the full variable domain is DTGVSQNPRHKITKRGQNVTFRCDPISEHNRLYWYRQTLGQGPEFLTYFQNEAQLEKSRLLSDRFSAERPKGSFSTLEIQRTEQGDSAMYLCASSLVGQGSYNEQFFGPGTRLTVL.

The chain couples TRBV4-1 to TRBJ1-2; 8 nucleotides match TRBD1. With 1 base clipped from V and 7 bases from J, the junction kept 5 bases outside the gene matches. Germline V gene sequence: CDR1 MGHRA, CDR2 YSYEKL. The CDR3 covers 14 residues. This chain's CDR3 is CASSQGTGYSGYTF. In DNA, the CDR3 is TGCGCCAGCAGCCAAGGGACAGGGTACTCTGGCTACACCTTC.

This clone came up a few times. This sequence joins TRBV10-3 and TRBJ2-7, with 7 bases fitting TRBD1. Trimming at V came to 6 bases and at J to 6 bases, leaving 8 bases not matched to a gene. CDR1 and CDR2 (germline): ENHRY, SYGVKD. The CDR3 runs 13 residues. CDR3 sequence (DNA): TGTGCCATCAGCAGACAGGGTGTGGGCGAGCAGTACTTC. This encodes CAISRQGVGEQYF.

The J gene is TRBJ2-3, the V gene TRBV7-2, with D possibly TRBD1 on 7 matching bases. Germline loops: CDR1 SGHTA, CDR2 FQGNSA. Deletions cut 4 bases from V and 4 bases from J, with 18 bases between. CDR3 size: 16 residues. This chain's CDR3 is CASSSGGGWGADTQYF. In DNA, the CDR3 is TGTGCCAGCAGCTCAGGAGGGGGCTGGGGGGCAGATACGCAGTATTTT.

The chain joins TRBV10-1 to TRBJ1-2; 8 bases line up with TRBD1. The germline V gene encodes CDR1 WNHNN and CDR2 SYGVQD (reference sequence). V dropped 3 bases and J dropped 5; count of bases not matched to a gene: 8. The CDR3 totals 15 residues. The CDR3 loop is CASSDKTGVEYGYTF. The CDR3 DNA follows: TGCGCCAGCAGTGATAAGACAGGGGTCGAGTATGGCTACACCTTC.

The genes are TRBV3-1 (or the pseudogene TRBV3-2) and TRBJ2-5, with a weak D call TRBD2 (5 bases). Per the germline V gene, CDR1 is LGHDT and CDR2 is YNNKEL (reference sequence). Trimming stripped 3 bases from V and 5 bases from J, with 10 bases between. This CDR3 spans 13 amino acids. CDR3 DNA: TGTGCCAGCAGCCAGCGGGCGGCGGAGACCCAGTACTTC. Protein sequence: CASSQRAAETQYF.

The chain joins TRBV28 to TRBJ2-3; 8 nucleotides agree with TRBD2. J was trimmed by 5 bases and V by 8 bases; bases with no gene match: 9. The CDR3 runs to 14 residues. Germline V gene data show CDR1 as MDHEN and CDR2 as SYDVKM. For the CDR3, the DNA is TGTGCCAGCTCCCCGCGGGGGGCGGGAGATACGCAGTATTTT. This gives the protein CASSPRGAGDTQYF.

V and J are TRBV4-1 and TRBJ1-2; 9 bases match TRBD1. Germline V gives CDR1 MGHRA, CDR2 YSYEKL. The ends lost 1 base at V and 5 bases at J; junction bases unmatched: 5. This CDR3 is 15 amino acids long. CDR3 protein: CASSQGDRVFYGYTF. Here the CDR3 DNA reads TGCGCCAGCAGCCAAGGGGACAGGGTTTTTTATGGCTACACCTTC.

The CDR3 sequence: CASSPRGQISGNTIYF. The DNA for the CDR3 is TGTGCCAGCTCACCACGGGGCCAAATCTCTGGAAACACCATATATTTT. The chain joins TRBV18 to TRBJ1-3, with a weak D call TRBD1 (5 bases). The CDR3 length is 16 residues. Germline V gives CDR1 KGHSH, CDR2 LQKENI. The ends were cut back, 1 base at V and 0 bases at J, with 10 bases in the middle.

The chain carries TRBV28 and TRBJ2-7; D gene unclear. This CDR3 contains 14 residues. Trimming cost V 6 bases and J 1 base, with 13 bases left between them. The germline CDR1 and CDR2 sequences are MDHEN and SYDVKM. The CDR3 spells CASRSTQWSYEQYF. In nucleotides, the CDR3 is TGTGCCAGCAGAAGCACACAGTGGTCCTACGAGCAGTACTTC.

This chain joins TRBV18 and TRBJ1-4; 9 nucleotides agree with TRBD1. V shed 6 bases and J 8 bases; nucleotides not matched to a gene: 7. CDR1 and CDR2 (germline): KGHSH, LQKENI. The length of the CDR3 is 14 residues. This CDR3 is CASSLDRGSEKLFF. The CDR3 region has the DNA TGTGCCAGCTCGCTGGACAGGGGCTCAGAAAAACTGTTTTTT.

The chain recombines TRBV7-9 with TRBJ2-7, with 7 bases aligning to TRBD1. The CDR3 sequence is 15 residues long. The germline V gene has CDR1 SEHNR and CDR2 FQNEAQ (reference sequence). The V gene end was trimmed by 6 bases and the J gene end by 7 bases; junction bases not matched to a gene: 15. The CDR3 reads CASSSRQGTVGEQYF. CDR3 nucleotide sequence: TGTGCCAGCAGTTCTAGACAGGGAACCGTGGGGGAGCAGTACTTC.

CDR3 loop: CASIPTGSGSEKLFF. CDR3 sequence (DNA): TGCGCCAGCATCCCCACGGGGAGTGGAAGCGAAAAACTGTTTTTT. The chain combines TRBV4-1 with TRBJ1-4; D unresolved. Trimming left V 7 bases short and J 8 bases short, with 20 bases between. The CDR3 extends over 15 amino acids. In germline, CDR1 is MGHRA, CDR2 YSYEKL.

This chain links TRBV30 with TRBJ1-2; D is unclear. Trimming took 0 bases from V and 7 from J, leaving 12 bases between them. The V gene's germline CDR1 is GTSNPN and CDR2 SVGIG (reference sequence). This CDR3 comprises 13 residues. The CDR3 region has the DNA TGTGCCTGGAGTGTCCCCACCTCAGTTGGCTACACCTTC. Protein product: CAWSVPTSVGYTF.

J is TRBJ1-1 and V is TRBV5-1; D is perhaps TRBD1 (5 bases). The germline CDR1 and CDR2 sequences are SGHRS and YFSETQ. Trimming removed 7 bases at V and 1 base at J, with 17 bases between. The CDR3 has 15 residues. CDR3 loop: CASSSSGTSNTEAFF. The CDR3 DNA sequence: TGCGCCAGCTCGAGCTCTGGGACTTCGAACACTGAAGCTTTCTTT.

The chain has TRBV19 and TRBJ2-1, with 7 bases lining up with TRBD1. The germline V gene has CDR1 LNHDA and CDR2 SQIVND (reference sequence). The CDR3 contains 14 residues. Trimming removed 7 bases from V and 3 bases from J; junction bases left unmatched: 6. The CDR3 bases are TGTGCCAGTAACCGGGACAGCTTCTACAATGAGCAGTTCTTC. It is translated as CASNRDSFYNEQFF.

This chain links TRBV5-1 with TRBJ2-1; 9 bases agree with TRBD2. Trimming removed 4 bases from V and 6 bases from J; junction bases left unmatched: 17. The germline V gene encodes CDR1 SGHRS and CDR2 YFSETQ. CDR3 length equals 18 residues. CDR3 bases: TGCGCCAGCAGCCTTGCCGAAGGAGGGGGACTAGCTGGCAATGAGCAGTTCTTC. This gives the protein CASSLAEGGGLAGNEQFF.